Following are 22 T cell receptor beta chains from one sample sequenced in a study of blood T cell repertoires in COVID-19. Repertoires were generated with immunoSEQ multiplex PCR, while TCRdb's copy carries only in-frame clones and drops some. The table includes roughly 150,000 clones, 60% to 80% detected once. Sequencing was carried out using peripheral blood. Receptors were obtained from a man in his fifties with active or convalescent COVID-19.

This sequence joins TRBV30 and TRBJ1-3, with 9 bases fitting TRBD1. This CDR3 contains 15 residues. Looked up from germline, CDR1 is GTSNPN and CDR2 is SVGIG (reference sequence). Germline trimming cut 2 bases from V and 0 bases from J; bases unmatched to any gene: 2. The CDR3 DNA follows: TGTGCCTGGAGTAGGGACAGGGACTCTGGAAACACCATATATTTT. This encodes CAWSRDRDSGNTIYF.

The CDR3 protein is CASSYHYEQYF. The CDR3 bases are TGTGCCAGCAGTTACCACTACGAGCAGTACTTC. The V call is TRBV6-5, the J call TRBJ2-7; unclear D gene. The V gene's germline CDR1 is MNHEY and CDR2 SVGAGI. Trimming shortened V by 2 bases and J by 3 bases, and 2 bases separated the two germline ends. This CDR3 region has 11 residues.

This chain joins TRBV29-1 and TRBJ1-2, with D possibly being TRBD1 (6 bases). Per germline, CDR1 SQVTM and CDR2 ANQGSEA. V dropped 1 base and J dropped 8 bases, with 14 bases sitting between them. CDR3 length equals 13 residues. DNA of the CDR3: TGCAGCGTTGAAGTCACAGGGCCAGGAGGCTACACCTTC. Its translation is CSVEVTGPGGYTF. Full variable domain (outside the CDR3, taken from reference TRBV29-1 and TRBJ1-2): SAVISQKPSRDICQRGTSLTIQCQVDSQVTMMFWYRQQPGQSLTLIATANQGSEATYESGFVIDKFPISRPNLTFSTLTVSNMSPEDSSIYLCSVEVTGPGGYTFGSGTRLTVV.

The CDR3 sequence is CASSTSGGGGNQPQHF. The CDR3, as DNA: TGTGCCAGTAGTACCTCTGGCGGGGGTGGTAATCAGCCCCAGCATTTT. J is TRBJ1-5 and V is TRBV19; TRBD1 might be the D (5 bases). The CDR3 runs 16 residues. Germline lookup yields CDR1 LNHDA and CDR2 SQIVND (reference sequence). Trimming took off 4 bases at V and 4 bases at J, with 17 bases between the two ends.

The rearrangement joins TRBV19 to TRBJ2-2; TRBD2 might be the D (6 bases). The CDR3 covers 14 residues. Trimming removed 8 bases at V and 0 bases at J, with 10 bases between. In germline, CDR1 is LNHDA, CDR2 SQIVND (reference sequence). The chain's CDR3 is CASERRANTGELFF. CDR3 bases: TGTGCCAGTGAACGGAGGGCGAACACCGGGGAGCTGTTTTTT.

The chain links TRBV9 to TRBJ2-2, with D possibly TRBD1 on 5 matching bases. Per germline, CDR1 SGDLS and CDR2 YYNGEE. The CDR3 has 16 residues. The V end lost 0 bases, the J end lost 2 bases, and 11 bases lay between the germline ends. Here the CDR3 reads CASSVARTPNTGELFF. Written as DNA, the CDR3 is TGTGCCAGCAGCGTAGCTAGGACACCTAACACCGGGGAGCTGTTTTTT.

V gene TRBV28 combines with J gene TRBJ1-2, with TRBD1 as a possible D gene (5 bases). Germline assignment: CDR1 MDHEN and CDR2 SYDVKM. CDR3 length equals 13 residues. Deletions cut 8 bases from V and 8 bases from J, with 18 bases between. The CDR3 is CASSNSQGRGYTF. CDR3 nucleotides: TGTGCCAGCTCCAACTCGCAGGGCCGGGGCTACACCTTC.

The chain recombines TRBV7-2 with TRBJ1-3, with D maybe TRBD1 (6 bases). Germline values: CDR1 SGHTA, CDR2 FQGNSA. The CDR3 contains 11 residues. V was clipped by 1 base and J by 14 bases, with 9 bases between them. In nucleotides, the CDR3 is TGTGCCAGCAGCTTAGGACAGGCTTTATATTTT. Its protein is CASSLGQALYF. Combining the CDR3 with reference TRBV7-2 and TRBJ1-3 gives the whole variable domain GAGVSQSPSNKVTEKGKDVELRCDPISGHTALYWYRQSLGQGLEFLIYFQGNSAPDKSGLPSDRFSAERTGGSVSTLTIQRTQQEDSAVYLCASSLGQALYFGEGSWLTVV.

This rearrangement joins TRBV28 to TRBJ2-4, with a possible D match to TRBD2 (6 bases). V was cut by 3 bases and J by 3 bases, with 12 bases left in between. CDR3 size: 15 residues. CDR1 is MDHEN, CDR2 SYDVKM, per germline. The CDR3 is CASSFPGDGKNIQYF. The CDR3 DNA reads TGTGCCAGCAGTTTTCCGGGGGATGGCAAAAACATTCAGTACTTC.

The V gene is TRBV28, the J gene TRBJ1-4; 8 nucleotides line up with TRBD1. V was pared by 10 bases and J by 2 bases, with 6 bases of the junction left unmatched. The CDR3 loop spans 14 amino acids. Germline V gene sequence: CDR1 MDHEN, CDR2 SYDVKM. The CDR3 here is CATQGAPTNEKLFF. DNA for the CDR3: TGTGCCACCCAGGGGGCGCCTACTAATGAAAAACTGTTTTTT. The full variable domain, in which reference TRBV28 and TRBJ1-4 provide the parts outside the CDR3, is DVKVTQSSRYLVKRTGEKVFLECVQDMDHENMFWYRQDPGLGLRLIYFSYDVKMKEKGDIPEGYSVSREKKERFSLILESASTNQTSMYLCATQGAPTNEKLFFGSGTQLSVL.

J is TRBJ2-5 and V is TRBV11-2, with D possibly being TRBD2 (5 bases). There are 13 residues in the CDR3. CDR1 and CDR2 (germline): SGHAT, FQNNGV. The V gene lost 5 bases and the J gene lost 1 base, with 8 bases spanning the gap. The CDR3 is CASSPGFQETQYF. CDR3 coding DNA: TGTGCCAGCAGCCCGGGGTTCCAAGAGACCCAGTACTTC.

This chain joins TRBV7-3 and TRBJ2-1, with D perhaps matching TRBD1 (5 bases). Germline V gives CDR1 SGHTA, CDR2 FQGTGA. The CDR3 spans 15 residues. The germline V and J ends were trimmed by 1 base and 0 bases, with 7 bases remaining between them. The CDR3 loop is CASSLRGGSYNEQFF. The CDR3 nucleotides read TGTGCCAGCAGCTTAAGGGGCGGCTCCTACAATGAGCAGTTCTTC.

J is TRBJ2-3 and V is TRBV7-9; 8 bases are a match to TRBD1. Germline-derived CDR1 and CDR2 are SEHNR and FQNEAQ (reference sequence). The J segment lost 5 bases and the V segment lost 8 bases, leaving 9 bases of the junction unmatched. This CDR3 has 14 residues. The CDR3 loop is CASGGRGLGDTQYF. CDR3 nucleotide sequence: TGTGCCAGCGGTGGCAGGGGGCTTGGAGATACGCAGTATTTT.

This clone appeared once. This chain uses TRBV12-3 or TRBV12-4 with TRBJ1-2; D unresolved. This CDR3 is built from 11 residues. CDR3 sequence: CVTGGFYGYTF. The CDR3 bases are TGTGTCACGGGAGGTTTCTATGGCTACACCTTC.

This clone was observed a single time. This CDR3 is CASSLEGRLADTQYF. The DNA of the CDR3 is TGCGCCAGCAGCTTGGAGGGGCGACTCGCAGATACGCAGTATTTT. The chain combines TRBV5-1 with TRBJ2-3; possibly TRBD1 for D (5 bases). The CDR3 is 15 residues long. The ends were cut back, 0 bases at V and 4 bases at J, with 12 bases in the middle. In germline, CDR1 is SGHRS, CDR2 YFSETQ.

In its sample, this clone was seen a few times. CDR3 nucleotide sequence: TGCAGCGTCGCAGAGGAGGTCATAGCCGAGCAGTACTTC. Protein sequence: CSVAEEVIAEQYF. The rearrangement joins TRBV29-1 to TRBJ2-7, with D possibly matching TRBD2 (5 bases). The CDR3 is 13 amino acids. Looked up from germline, CDR1 is SQVTM and CDR2 is ANQGSEA. The V end lost 6 bases, the J end lost 6 bases, and 18 bases lay between the germline ends.

The chain is built from TRBV11-2 and TRBJ2-5; TRBD2 matches at 8 bases. Germline lookup yields CDR1 SGHAT and CDR2 FQNNGV. With V trimmed by 5 bases and J by 5 bases, 13 bases remained unmatched. This CDR3 comprises 16 residues. CDR3 protein: CASSPGFGTRVETQYF. For the CDR3, the DNA is TGTGCCAGCAGCCCAGGCTTTGGGACTAGAGTGGAGACCCAGTACTTC.

The chain joins TRBV7-9 to TRBJ1-2, with D perhaps TRBD1 (5 bases). Germline loops: CDR1 SEHNR, CDR2 FQNEAQ (reference sequence). V was cut by 5 bases and J by 3 bases, with 13 bases left in between. The CDR3 consists of 14 residues. The DNA of the CDR3 is TGTGCCAGCAGCCCCCCGGGGGGTGACTATGGCTACACCTTC. This sequence encodes CASSPPGGDYGYTF.

The J gene is TRBJ2-1, the V gene TRBV3-1 (or the pseudogene TRBV3-2); TRBD2 matches at 10 bases. This CDR3 comprises 17 residues. The germline V gene encodes CDR1 LGHDT and CDR2 YNNKEL (reference sequence). V shed 4 bases, J shed 4 bases, and the junction held 10 bases outside the gene matches. CDR3 in amino acids: CASSLPGLAGAYNEQFF. The CDR3 DNA sequence: TGTGCCAGCAGCCTCCCTGGGCTAGCGGGAGCTTACAATGAGCAGTTCTTC.

The V gene is TRBV28, the J gene TRBJ1-5; 8 positions match TRBD1. From germline, CDR1 is MDHEN and CDR2 SYDVKM. The CDR3 has 16 amino acids. V trimming: 1 base; J trimming: 7 bases; junction bases outside the gene matches: 9. The CDR3 reads CASSLFGQGAGQPQHF. DNA of the CDR3: TGTGCCAGCAGTTTATTTGGTCAGGGGGCAGGGCAGCCCCAGCATTTT.

This clone has only one observation. Written as DNA, the CDR3 is TGTGCCAGCAGCGTAGCCCTAGCGGGAGGCCAAGTGATAGGGAATGAGCAGTTCTTC. Amino acids: CASSVALAGGQVIGNEQFF. This chain uses TRBV9 with TRBJ2-1; 11 positions match TRBD2. Germline lookup yields CDR1 SGDLS and CDR2 YYNGEE. The V and J ends lost 0 bases and 7 bases, in that order; junction bases with no gene match: 15. This CDR3 has 19 residues. Variable domain in full (rest from reference TRBV9 and TRBJ2-1): DSGVTQTPKHLITATGQRVTLRCSPRSGDLSVYWYQQSLDQGLQFLIQYYNGEERAKGNILERFSAQQFPDLHSELNLSSLELGDSALYFCASSVALAGGQVIGNEQFFGPGTRLTVL.

The J gene is TRBJ2-7, the V gene TRBV11-3; 7 bases are a match to TRBD2. After removal of 1 base from V and 3 bases from J, the junction contained 0 bases not matched to a gene. Per the germline V gene, CDR1 is SGHNT and CDR2 is YENEEA. This CDR3 is built from 13 residues. This CDR3 reads CASSLASGYEQYF. As DNA, the CDR3 is TGTGCCAGCAGCTTAGCTAGCGGCTACGAGCAGTACTTC.